A single sample is the source of the 2 T cell receptor beta chains below, sequenced in a study of blood T cell repertoires in COVID-19. Data came from immunoSEQ multiplex PCR; TCRdb stores just in-frame clones and leaves some out. The sample includes some 160,000 clones, 80% to 85% of them seen just once. Sequencing was done on a sample of PBMCs or T cells enriched from blood (not recorded which). Every receptor here comes from a woman aged 45-65 years who had recovered from COVID-19.

The gene calls are TRBV20-1 and TRBJ2-1; 7 bases are a match to TRBD2. The CDR3 length is 15 residues. Trimming took 3 bases from V and 8 from J; bases not matched to a gene: 13. In germline, CDR1 is DFQATT, CDR2 SNEGSKA (reference sequence). This chain's CDR3 is CSASGLDRRGDEQFF. CDR3 nucleotides: TGCAGTGCTAGTGGACTAGATAGGAGAGGCGATGAGCAGTTCTTC.

This sequence joins TRBV15 and TRBJ1-2; the D gene is possibly TRBD1 (5 bases). CDR1 and CDR2 (germline): LNHNV, YYDKDF (reference sequence). Trimming removed 0 bases at V and 12 bases at J, with 11 bases between. The CDR3 consists of 12 residues. The CDR3 region is CATSRDRRGHTF. The CDR3 bases are TGTGCCACCAGCAGAGATAGGAGGGGACACACCTTC.